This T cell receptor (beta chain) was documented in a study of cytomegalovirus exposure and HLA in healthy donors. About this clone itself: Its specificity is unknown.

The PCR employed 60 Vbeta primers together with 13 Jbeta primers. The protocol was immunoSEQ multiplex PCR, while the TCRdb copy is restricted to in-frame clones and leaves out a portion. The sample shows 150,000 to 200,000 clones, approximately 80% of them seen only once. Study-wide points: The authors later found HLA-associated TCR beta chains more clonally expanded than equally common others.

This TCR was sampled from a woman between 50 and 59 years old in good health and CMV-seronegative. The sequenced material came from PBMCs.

CDR3 amino acids: CASSQGGQGLWHEQFF. The CDR3 DNA follows: TGTGCCAGCAGCCAAGGAGGACAGGGGTTGTGGCATGAGCAGTTCTTC. The J gene is TRBJ2-1, the V gene TRBV4-2, with 9 bases fitting TRBD1. The length of the CDR3 is 16 residues. Germline CDR1 LGHNA, CDR2 YNFKEQ. V was pared by 1 base and J by 8 bases, with 9 bases of the junction left unmatched.